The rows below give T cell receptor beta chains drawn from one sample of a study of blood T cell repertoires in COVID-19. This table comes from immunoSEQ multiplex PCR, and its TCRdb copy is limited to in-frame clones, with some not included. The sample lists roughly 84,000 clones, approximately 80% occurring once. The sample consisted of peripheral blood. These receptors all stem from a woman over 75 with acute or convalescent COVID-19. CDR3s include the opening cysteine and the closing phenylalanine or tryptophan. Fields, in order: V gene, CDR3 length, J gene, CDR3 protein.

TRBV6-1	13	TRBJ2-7	CASSESTGGEQYF
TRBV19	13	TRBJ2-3	CASSIAGADTQYF
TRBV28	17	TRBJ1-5	CASSSSSTGLKNQPQHF
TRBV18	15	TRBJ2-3	CASSPGTGVVDTQYF
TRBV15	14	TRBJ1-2	CAGGGTTGNYGYTF
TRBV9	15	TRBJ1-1	CASSPLGGTNTEAFF
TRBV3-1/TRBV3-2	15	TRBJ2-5	CASSQDGLAGETQYF
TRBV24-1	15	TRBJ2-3	CATSGSGSPTDTQYF
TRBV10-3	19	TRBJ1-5	CAISESGGQGKVGNQPQHF
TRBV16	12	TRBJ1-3	CASSQSRNTIYF
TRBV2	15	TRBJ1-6	CASLLQGNVNSPLHF
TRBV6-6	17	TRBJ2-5	CASSRSSGGTPPETQYF